The source of this T cell receptor beta chain is a study of cytomegalovirus exposure and HLA in healthy donors. The overall study: As released early, the data held about 85 million unique TCRs from HLA-typed donors. General study results and limits: Several V segments, TRBV6-2 and TRBV6-3 among them, could not be told apart and were dropped. TCR beta sequences numbering 15,000 to 20,000 were associated with HLA alleles at 0.05 false discovery rate in a later analysis.

Trimming took off 8 bases at V and 2 bases at J, with 12 bases between the two ends. The CDR3 is 13 amino acids. CDR1 SNHLY and CDR2 FYNNEI come from the germline V gene. 13 Jbeta primers and 60 Vbeta primers were used for the PCR. Assay: immunoSEQ multiplex PCR; the TCRdb copy retains only in-frame clones and omits some. The sample shows about 140,000 clones, about three quarters of them seen only once. With regard to this clone: Its antigen remains unidentified.

The origin of this receptor is a woman aged 25 to 39 in good health and CMV-seronegative. Sequencing input: PBMCs. The gene calls are TRBV2 and TRBJ2-5; possibly TRBD1 for D (6 bases). As DNA, the CDR3 is TGTGCCAGCCGACGGACAGTACAAGAGACCCAGTACTTC. Its translation is CASRRTVQETQYF.